This TCR beta chain was obtained from a study of T cells in Graves' hyperthyroidism and ophthalmopathy. Regarding the study as a whole: Blood held most thyroid clonotypes expanded above 0.001 frequency.

Trimming left V 6 bases short and J 4 bases short, with 19 bases between. The CDR3 has 16 amino acids. Germline V gene sequence: CDR1 LNHDA, CDR2 SQIVND (reference sequence). In the case of this clonotype: Its antigen is not identified.

Researchers took RNA transcripts and amplified the TCR beta CDR3 regions from them. First-round RT-PCR targeting the TCR CDR3 was performed with the HTBI primer set. TCRdb recomputed calls from the multiplex PCR reads with MiXCR, one row per CDR3 protein. The table has 700,000 or so distinct CDR3 sequences, about a sixth seen once; the top ten hold around 8.1%. The rearrangement joins TRBV19 to TRBJ1-5; D call uncertain. This clonotype was sampled from a man aged 18 to 29 with Graves' hyperthyroidism. Sequenced input: blood. The DNA of the CDR3 is TGTGCCAGTAGGCCCGTTTCTGCCGGCCAAAATCAGCCCCAGCATTTT. This sequence encodes CASRPVSAGQNQPQHF.